This T cell receptor beta chain was captured in a study of T cell responses to AZD1222 COVID-19 vaccine. Overall study results and limits: When two AZD1222 doses had been given, Spike-specific TCR breadth and depth rose. Spike regions recognized by vaccine-associated CD4 TCRs spanned the protein, led by 160-218 and 743-854. Among those given AZD1222, only five or six were seropositive at baseline.

V lost 4 bases and J 2 bases, leaving 6 bases between the germline ends. The CDR3 sequence is 14 residues long. Germline assignment: CDR1 SGHTA and CDR2 FQGNSA. Sequencing was performed with immunoSEQ multiplex PCR; in TCRdb, only in-frame clones are kept and a portion is missing. The sample consists of about 70,000 clones, approximately 83% of them appearing once. Regarding this clone: Antigen: not known.

Pooled samples include second doses given at about 4 or 12 weeks. The V call is TRBV7-2, the J call TRBJ2-6; no clear D gene. This TCR came from an adult who received the AZD1222 COVID-19 vaccine. The sequencing here drew on peripheral blood, taken 28 days after the second AZD1222 dose. Here the CDR3 DNA reads TGTGCCAGCAGCTCCGACACTGGGGCCAACGTCCTGACTTTC. Translated, it gives CASSSDTGANVLTF.